These T cell receptor beta chains were read from a single sample in a study of blood T cell repertoires in COVID-19. The table came from immunoSEQ multiplex PCR; TCRdb's copy has only in-frame clones and leaves some out. The sample lists about 480,000 clones; over 75% were seen once. Sequenced material: PBMCs or T cells enriched from blood (not recorded which). The receptor set was obtained from a woman aged 40 to 50 who had recovered from COVID-19. The CDR3 runs from the conserved cysteine through the conserved F or W. The D gene is left open where the match is weak. The size of a clone is reported for some rows only, either as once, few or many, or as a class for expanded clones.

CDR3aa | CDR3nt | abundance | v_gene | d_gene | j_gene
CASSSGPQRGETQYF | TGTGCCAGCAGCTCGGGACCGCAGCGGGGAGAGACCCAGTACTTC | - | TRBV5-4 | TRBD2 | TRBJ2-5
CASSFKGALSNYGYTF | TGTGCCAGCAGTTTTAAGGGGGCCCTCTCTAACTATGGCTACACCTTC | - | TRBV27 | TRBD1 | TRBJ1-2
CASSVAGQGSTEAFF | TGTGCCAGCAGCGTAGCAGGACAGGGTAGCACTGAAGCTTTCTTT | - | TRBV9 | TRBD1 | TRBJ1-1
CAISEGQGTEQYF | TGTGCCATCAGTGAGGGACAGGGGACCGAGCAGTACTTC | - | TRBV10-3 | TRBD1 | TRBJ2-7
CASSQEGDSRLSDTQYF | TGCGCCAGCAGCCAAGAGGGGGACTCCCGCCTCTCAGATACGCAGTATTTT | - | TRBV4-1 | - | TRBJ2-3
CASGQGGTEAFF | TGTGCCAGCGGACAGGGAGGCACTGAAGCTTTCTTT | once | TRBV7-9 | TRBD1 | TRBJ1-1
CASSFRGAANTGELFF | TGCGCCAGCAGCTTCAGGGGCGCCGCGAACACCGGGGAGCTGTTTTTT | - | TRBV5-1 | - | TRBJ2-2
CASSLDGGQGYEQYF | TGTGCCAGCAGCTTGGATGGAGGACAGGGCTACGAGCAGTACTTC | few | TRBV5-4 | TRBD1 | TRBJ2-7
CASSQGAANTEAFF | TGTGCCAGCTCGCAGGGGGCGGCGAACACTGAAGCTTTCTTT | - | TRBV18 | TRBD1 | TRBJ1-1
CAWSDFRDRAVHF | TGTGCCTGGAGTGACTTCCGGGACAGGGCGGTCCACTTT | - | TRBV30 | TRBD1 | TRBJ1-6
CASSYSGAYGYTF | TGTGCCAGCAGTTATAGCGGGGCCTATGGCTACACCTTC | - | TRBV6-2/TRBV6-3 | - | TRBJ1-2